These 31 T cell receptor beta chains originate from one sample sequenced in a study of technical replicates of blood from several donors. The assay was immunoSEQ multiplex PCR, and TCRdb's table has in-frame clones only and misses some. The sample carries just under 85,000 clones, more than 80% recorded once. Material: T cells isolated from PBMCs. Receptor source: a human donor in good health.

This CDR3 reads CASSGGQVFF. The CDR3 region has the DNA TGTGCCAGTAGTGGTGGACAGGTCTTCTTT. The J gene is TRBJ1-1, the V gene TRBV19; 7 bases agree with TRBD1. Trimming at V came to 5 bases and at J to 14 bases, leaving 5 bases not matched to a gene. This CDR3 region has 10 residues. CDR1 LNHDA and CDR2 SQIVND come from the germline V gene (reference sequence).

The V call is TRBV18, the J call TRBJ1-2; maybe TRBD1 (5 bases). The CDR3 extends over 17 amino acids. The V end was cut by 1 base, the J end by 4 bases, with 19 bases between. The germline gives CDR1 KGHSH, CDR2 LQKENI. The CDR3 region is CASSPRAGGQGSYGYTF. The CDR3 DNA is TGTGCCAGCTCACCACGTGCTGGAGGGCAGGGAAGCTATGGCTACACCTTC.

The V gene is TRBV7-8, the J gene TRBJ2-7; 8 positions match TRBD2. The CDR3 is made up of 14 amino acids. V was clipped by 6 bases and J by 2 bases; unmatched bases: 6. CDR1 and CDR2 from the germline V gene are SGHVS and FQNEAQ. The CDR3 nucleotides read TGTGCCAGCAGTTACCGGGAGGGTCCCTACGAGCAGTACTTC. As protein: CASSYREGPYEQYF.

This clone was detected only once. The chain is built from TRBV10-3 and TRBJ2-7; 11 bases map to TRBD1. This CDR3 is 14 amino acids long. Germline assignment: CDR1 ENHRY and CDR2 SYGVKD. With 10 bases clipped from V and 3 bases from J, the junction kept 8 bases outside the gene matches. The DNA for the CDR3 is TGTGCCACGAGGACAGGGGGCGGTATCTACGAGCAGTACTTC. It is translated as CATRTGGGIYEQYF.

The rearrangement joins TRBV28 to TRBJ1-5; D not resolved. Germline loops: CDR1 MDHEN, CDR2 SYDVKM. CDR3 size: 12 residues. Trimming cost V 4 bases and J 4 bases, with 5 bases left between them. CDR3 in amino acids: CASSSQNQPQHF. The CDR3 DNA reads as TGTGCCAGCAGTTCCCAAAATCAGCCCCAGCATTTT.

The CDR3 coding sequence is TGCGCCAGCAGCTTATCGAATTGGCTTCAGGCCGTAACCCTCCTCAACACCGGGGAGCTGTTTTTT. Translated: CASSLSNWLQAVTLLNTGELFF. This chain uses TRBV5-1 with TRBJ2-2; D is undetermined. This CDR3 contains 22 residues. Trimming took 2 bases from V and 2 from J, leaving 31 bases between them. CDR1 and CDR2 (germline): SGHRS, YFSETQ. Drawing the rest from reference TRBV5-1 and TRBJ2-2, the complete variable domain is KAGVTQTPRYLIKTRGQQVTLSCSPISGHRSVSWYQQTPGQGLQFLFEYFSETQRNKGNFPGRFSGRQFSNSRSEMNVSTLELGDSALYLCASSLSNWLQAVTLLNTGELFFGEGSRLTVL.

V is TRBV5-1 and J is TRBJ2-3, with D possibly matching TRBD1 (6 bases). CDR1 is SGHRS, CDR2 YFSETQ, per germline. The V end was cut by 0 bases, the J end by 6 bases, with 14 bases between. The CDR3 consists of 15 residues. The CDR3 nucleotides read TGCGCCAGCAGCTTGGGGGGGCCCATTCAGGATACGCAGTATTTT. Protein product: CASSLGGPIQDTQYF.

CDR3 DNA sequence: TGTGCCAGCAGCCCCCGGACTATATACAATGAGCAGTTCTTC. Encoded protein: CASSPRTIYNEQFF. This chain uses TRBV27 with TRBJ2-1, with D possibly being TRBD2 (6 bases). The germline V gene encodes CDR1 MNHEY and CDR2 SMNVEV (reference sequence). V dropped 6 bases and J dropped 4 bases, with 13 bases sitting between them. There are 14 residues in the CDR3.

Note on this clone: Germline and junction disagree at one end, which may indicate a read error. CDR3 bases: TGTGCCAGCAGCGTAGGGACTAGCCCGCCGAATTTT. Translated, it gives CASSVGTSPPNF. The chain is built from TRBV9 and TRBJ2-3, with 8 nucleotides matching TRBD2. The CDR3 is 12 residues long. Per germline, CDR1 SGDLS and CDR2 YYNGEE.

The chain combines TRBV7-9 with TRBJ2-3, with 7 bases that match TRBD2. The CDR3 extends over 17 amino acids. CDR1 and CDR2 (germline): SEHNR, FQNEAQ (reference sequence). V gave up 5 bases and J gave up 0 bases; unmatched junction bases: 11. The CDR3 reads CASSARLADTSTDTQYF. CDR3 DNA: TGTGCCAGCAGCGCCCGACTAGCTGATACTAGCACAGATACGCAGTATTTT.

The chain joins TRBV11-3 to TRBJ2-3; TRBD1 matches 9 bases. V shed 2 bases, J shed 3 bases, and the junction held 3 bases outside the gene matches. The germline CDR1 and CDR2 sequences are SGHNT and YENEEA. This CDR3 is 15 amino acids long. CDR3 region: CASSLFGTGTDTQYF. The CDR3 DNA is TGTGCCAGCAGCTTATTCGGGACAGGGACAGATACGCAGTATTTT. Combining the CDR3 with reference TRBV11-3 and TRBJ2-3 gives the whole variable domain EAGVVQSPRYKIIEKKQPVAFWCNPISGHNTLYWYLQNLGQGPELLIRYENEEAVDDSQLPKDRFSAERLKGVDSTLKIQPAELGDSAVYLCASSLFGTGTDTQYFGPGTRLTVL.

The chain employs TRBV5-1 and TRBJ2-1; 11 bases fit TRBD2. Germline V gene sequence: CDR1 SGHRS, CDR2 YFSETQ. The CDR3 is 15 amino acids. Trimming at V came to 4 bases and at J to 2 bases, leaving 2 bases not matched to a gene. The CDR3: CASSVTSGAYNEQFF. CDR3 nucleotide sequence: TGCGCCAGCAGCGTGACTAGCGGGGCCTACAATGAGCAGTTCTTC.

The rearrangement links TRBV9 to TRBJ1-2; D may be TRBD1 (5 bases). Trimming removed 4 bases from V and 4 bases from J, with 11 bases in between. Germline CDR1 SGDLS, CDR2 YYNGEE. The CDR3 is made up of 13 amino acids. CDR3 loop: CASSSRDSYGYTF. CDR3 nucleotides: TGTGCCAGCAGCTCCAGAGACAGCTATGGCTACACCTTC. The full variable domain, rest sourced from reference TRBV9 and TRBJ1-2, is DSGVTQTPKHLITATGQRVTLRCSPRSGDLSVYWYQQSLDQGLQFLIQYYNGEERAKGNILERFSAQQFPDLHSELNLSSLELGDSALYFCASSSRDSYGYTFGSGTRLTVV.

This clone is a singleton in its sample. The V gene is TRBV30, the J gene TRBJ2-7, with D maybe TRBD1 (6 bases). CDR1 is GTSNPN, CDR2 SVGIG, per germline (reference sequence). The V end lost 3 bases, the J end lost 2 bases, and 11 bases lay between the germline ends. The CDR3 totals 13 residues. In DNA form, the CDR3 reads TGTGCCTGGAGGGAACAGGGCACCTACGAGCAGTACTTC. As protein: CAWREQGTYEQYF. The complete variable domain, with remaining parts taken from reference TRBV30 and TRBJ2-7, reads SQTIHQWPATLVQPVGSPLSLECTVEGTSNPNLYWYRQAAGRGLQLLFYSVGIGQISSEVPQNLSASRPQDRQFILSSKKLLLSDSGFYLCAWREQGTYEQYFGPGTRLTVT.

The rearrangement links TRBV27 to TRBJ1-2, with 7 nucleotides matching TRBD1. The CDR3 has 16 residues. Losses at the gene ends were 2 bases for V and 0 bases for J; bases not matched to a gene: 6. Germline-derived CDR1 and CDR2 are MNHEY and SMNVEV (reference sequence). The CDR3 DNA is TGTGCCAGCAGTTTACGCCGGGACAGATCTAACTATGGCTACACCTTC. Translation: CASSLRRDRSNYGYTF.

This chain links TRBV6-1 with TRBJ2-7; tentatively, D is TRBD2 (5 bases). The CDR3 contains 12 residues. Germline CDR1 is MNHNS and CDR2 is SASEGT. V lost 5 bases to trimming and J lost 3 bases, with 8 bases between them. CDR3 in DNA: TGTGCCAGCAGTACGACTATCTACGAGCAGTACTTC. It encodes CASSTTIYEQYF.

The chain joins TRBV11-2 to TRBJ1-3; no clear D gene. This CDR3 is built from 14 residues. CDR1 and CDR2 from the germline V gene are SGHAT and FQNNGV. Deletions cut 3 bases from V and 3 bases from J, with 9 bases between. CDR3 loop: CASSLSEGGNTIYF. For the CDR3, the DNA is TGTGCCAGCAGCTTGTCTGAGGGTGGAAACACCATATATTTT. Drawing the rest from reference TRBV11-2 and TRBJ1-3, the complete variable domain is EAGVAQSPRYKIIEKRQSVAFWCNPISGHATLYWYQQILGQGPKLLIQFQNNGVVDDSQLPKDRFSAERLKGVDSTLKIQPAKLEDSAVYLCASSLSEGGNTIYFGEGSWLTVV.

This chain connects TRBV28 to TRBJ1-2, with 7 bases matching TRBD1. The CDR3 contains 11 residues. J lost 8 bases, V lost 4 bases, and 1 base had no gene match. Germline CDR1 and CDR2: MDHEN and SYDVKM. CDR3 region: CASSYRGGYTF. In DNA form, the CDR3 reads TGTGCCAGCAGTTACAGGGGCGGCTACACCTTC.

The chain employs TRBV5-1 and TRBJ1-4; D ambiguous. V was trimmed by 0 bases and J by 6 bases, leaving 12 bases between them. Per the germline V gene, CDR1 is SGHRS and CDR2 is YFSETQ. This CDR3 has 15 residues. CDR3 amino acids: CASSLAGRKDEKLFF. The CDR3 DNA is TGCGCCAGCAGCTTGGCGGGGAGGAAGGATGAAAAACTGTTTTTT.

The V call is TRBV28, the J call TRBJ2-2; 13 positions agree with TRBD2. The CDR3 is 17 amino acids. From germline, CDR1 is MDHEN and CDR2 SYDVKM. After removal of 11 bases from V and 0 bases from J, the junction contained 9 bases not matched to a gene. CDR3: CASETSGRAANTGELFF. The DNA for the CDR3 is TGTGCCTCTGAAACTAGCGGGAGGGCGGCGAACACCGGGGAGCTGTTTTTT.

The chain has TRBV19 and TRBJ1-5; TRBD1 matches at 11 bases. V shed 1 base and J 4 bases; nucleotides not matched to a gene: 3. The germline V gene has CDR1 LNHDA and CDR2 SQIVND (reference sequence). The CDR3 extends over 16 amino acids. This CDR3 reads CASSIGGTGGNQPQHF. Here the CDR3 DNA reads TGTGCCAGTAGTATAGGAGGGACAGGGGGAAATCAGCCCCAGCATTTT.

This clone is a singleton in its sample. The V gene is TRBV18, the J gene TRBJ2-7, with TRBD2 matching over 10 bases. The germline V gene encodes CDR1 KGHSH and CDR2 LQKENI. The CDR3 runs to 17 residues. After removal of 3 bases from V and 3 bases from J, the junction contained 11 bases not matched to a gene. CDR3 in amino acids: CASSPPGWLAGDYEQYF. CDR3 DNA: TGTGCCAGCTCACCTCCGGGGTGGCTAGCGGGAGACTACGAGCAGTACTTC.

This sequence joins TRBV5-4 and TRBJ2-3; 12 bases fit TRBD2. From germline, CDR1 is SGHNT and CDR2 YYREEE (reference sequence). Trimming cost V 5 bases and J 6 bases; bases outside gene matches: 7. The CDR3 sequence is 15 residues long. The chain's CDR3 is CASSPGLAGGDTQYF. As DNA, the CDR3 is TGTGCCAGCAGTCCGGGACTAGCGGGTGGGGATACGCAGTATTTT.

This sequence joins TRBV19 and TRBJ1-5; D is undetermined. CDR3 length: 16 residues. V lost 7 bases to trimming and J lost 0 bases, with 16 bases between them. Germline lookup yields CDR1 LNHDA and CDR2 SQIVND (reference sequence). CDR3 sequence (DNA): TGTGCCAGTATTCATCGGACGAGGGTTAGCAATCAGCCCCAGCATTTT. It codes for CASIHRTRVSNQPQHF.

CDR3 sequence (DNA): TGTGCCAGCAGCGAGACAGGGCTTGCCTACGAGCAGTACTTC. Its translation: CASSETGLAYEQYF. The chain combines TRBV6-1 with TRBJ2-7; 7 nucleotides match TRBD1. V shed 6 bases, J shed 2 bases, and the junction held 7 bases outside the gene matches. The CDR3 totals 14 residues. Germline lookup yields CDR1 MNHNS and CDR2 SASEGT.

CDR3 residues: CASSRTEQETQYF. The CDR3 nucleotides are TGTGCCAGCAGCCGGACAGAACAAGAGACCCAGTACTTC. The V gene is TRBV7-9, the J gene TRBJ2-5; a weak D match, TRBD1 (6 bases). V lost 5 bases, J lost 2 bases, and 9 bases lay in between. The CDR3 runs to 13 residues. The germline CDR1 and CDR2 sequences are SEHNR and FQNEAQ (reference sequence).

The rearrangement uses TRBV5-1 and TRBJ2-1; D possibly corresponds to TRBD1 (6 bases). The V gene lost 5 bases and the J gene lost 1 base, with 16 bases spanning the gap. Germline loops: CDR1 SGHRS, CDR2 YFSETQ. The CDR3 is made up of 16 amino acids. Here the CDR3 DNA reads TGCGCCAGCAGTTTTCCCGGGACAAATTCCTACAATGAGCAGTTCTTC. Its protein is CASSFPGTNSYNEQFF. The full variable domain, with the rest looked up from reference TRBV5-1 and TRBJ2-1, is KAGVTQTPRYLIKTRGQQVTLSCSPISGHRSVSWYQQTPGQGLQFLFEYFSETQRNKGNFPGRFSGRQFSNSRSEMNVSTLELGDSALYLCASSFPGTNSYNEQFFGPGTRLTVL.

The gene calls are TRBV11-2 and TRBJ2-7; no definite D call. This CDR3 is built from 18 residues. Trimming cost V 2 bases and J 4 bases, with 24 bases left between them. The germline CDR1 and CDR2 sequences are SGHAT and FQNNGV. The CDR3 loop reads CASSLPPEAPRVGYEQYF. DNA of the CDR3: TGTGCCAGCAGCTTACCTCCAGAGGCGCCGCGAGTAGGATACGAGCAGTACTTC.

The V call is TRBV10-3, the J call TRBJ2-2, with D possibly being TRBD1 (6 bases). Trimming cost V 6 bases and J 1 base, with 15 bases left between them. Per the germline V gene, CDR1 is ENHRY and CDR2 is SYGVKD. The CDR3 has 16 residues. The CDR3, as DNA: TGTGCCATCAGCCGTTCCGAGACAGGGAACACCGGGGAGCTGTTTTTT. Amino acids: CAISRSETGNTGELFF.

The chain employs TRBV7-2 and TRBJ2-1, with no clear D. The V gene lost 5 bases and the J gene lost 5 bases, with 4 bases spanning the gap. Per the germline V gene, CDR1 is SGHTA and CDR2 is FQGNSA. The CDR3 length is 11 residues. This CDR3 is CASSQNNEQFF. The CDR3 DNA follows: TGTGCCAGCAGCCAGAACAATGAGCAGTTCTTC.

V usage is TRBV4-1 and J usage is TRBJ2-2; D is unresolved. Germline lookup yields CDR1 MGHRA and CDR2 YSYEKL. With 0 bases removed from V and 8 bases from J, the gap between germline ends came to 16 bases. The CDR3 sequence is 16 residues long. The CDR3 region has the DNA TGCGCCAGCAGCCAAGAACCCGATGCTTTGAGGGGGGAGCTGTTTTTT. Its translation: CASSQEPDALRGELFF.